The 21 T cell receptor beta chains below come from one sample, sequenced in a study of blood T cell repertoires in COVID-19. Some clones are missing from TCRdb's copy, which holds only in-frame ones; the method was immunoSEQ multiplex PCR. The sample has 210,000 or so clones, roughly 80% seen once. The specimen sequenced was peripheral blood. Receptors originate from a woman aged 80 or over with acute or convalescent COVID-19.

This rearrangement joins TRBV4-1 to TRBJ1-2; 7 nucleotides agree with TRBD1. There are 16 residues in the CDR3. Germline values: CDR1 MGHRA, CDR2 YSYEKL. The V and J ends lost 1 base and 2 bases, in that order; junction bases with no gene match: 7. The CDR3: CASSQGVTGANYGYTF. CDR3 sequence (DNA): TGCGCCAGCAGCCAAGGGGTTACAGGGGCCAACTATGGCTACACCTTC.

This clone has just a few counts. The chain recombines TRBV30 with TRBJ1-5; D gene unclear. Germline V gene sequence: CDR1 GTSNPN, CDR2 SVGIG (reference sequence). With 2 bases removed from V and 4 bases from J, the gap between germline ends came to 12 bases. The CDR3 spans 14 residues. CDR3 loop: CAWSLTDLNQPQHF. The CDR3 region has the DNA TGTGCCTGGAGTCTCACTGATCTAAATCAGCCCCAGCATTTT.

This clone has a count of ten or more. The rearrangement links TRBV7-8 to TRBJ2-2; tentative D call: TRBD1 (5 bases). V was cut by 3 bases and J by 4 bases, with 12 bases left in between. CDR1 SGHVS and CDR2 FQNEAQ come from the germline V gene. The CDR3 length is 15 residues. The CDR3 DNA reads as TGTGCCAGCAGCTTGCATCAGGGCCCCACCGGGGAGCTGTTTTTT. This translates into CASSLHQGPTGELFF.

The chain has TRBV11-3 and TRBJ1-3; 7 bases match TRBD1. The CDR3 runs 14 residues. Per germline, CDR1 SGHNT and CDR2 YENEEA. The V gene end was trimmed by 5 bases and the J gene end by 7 bases; junction bases not matched to a gene: 8. For the CDR3, the DNA is TGTGCCAGCAGCGCCGACAGGGATCGCAACACCATATATTTT. Its protein is CASSADRDRNTIYF.

This chain connects TRBV10-3 to TRBJ1-5; TRBD1 aligns across 7 bases. The ends lost 6 bases at V and 2 bases at J; junction bases unmatched: 7. The CDR3 contains 15 residues. Germline values: CDR1 ENHRY, CDR2 SYGVKD. CDR3 amino acids: CAISRQGGGNQPQHF. In DNA form, the CDR3 reads TGTGCCATCAGCAGACAGGGCGGCGGCAATCAGCCCCAGCATTTT.

V gene TRBV28 combines with J gene TRBJ2-1; 10 nucleotides line up with TRBD2. The V and J ends lost 6 bases and 3 bases, in that order; junction bases with no gene match: 2. Germline V gives CDR1 MDHEN, CDR2 SYDVKM. This CDR3 spans 14 amino acids. CDR3 sequence: CASSWTSGYNEQFF. CDR3 bases: TGTGCCAGCAGCTGGACTAGCGGCTACAATGAGCAGTTCTTC.

The chain joins TRBV5-6 to TRBJ1-1; TRBD1 is a possible D gene (5 bases). V lost 1 base and J 6 bases, leaving 7 bases between the germline ends. Germline CDR1 SGHDT, CDR2 YYEEEE. The CDR3 totals 12 residues. CDR3 in DNA: TGTGCCAGCAGCTTGTTCAGGGCTGAAGCTTTCTTT. It translates to CASSLFRAEAFF.

The chain links TRBV5-1 to TRBJ2-1, with 8 bases matching TRBD2. Germline V gene sequence: CDR1 SGHRS, CDR2 YFSETQ. J was trimmed by 4 bases and V by 0 bases; bases with no gene match: 6. The CDR3 extends over 16 amino acids. In DNA form, the CDR3 reads TGCGCCAGCAGCTTGGATTTCGGGAGGGGGTACAATGAGCAGTTCTTC. Protein sequence: CASSLDFGRGYNEQFF. Variable domain in full (rest from reference TRBV5-1 and TRBJ2-1): KAGVTQTPRYLIKTRGQQVTLSCSPISGHRSVSWYQQTPGQGLQFLFEYFSETQRNKGNFPGRFSGRQFSNSRSEMNVSTLELGDSALYLCASSLDFGRGYNEQFFGPGTRLTVL.

This clone was seen a single time. V usage is TRBV15 and J usage is TRBJ2-5; possibly TRBD1 for D (6 bases). Trimming pared 2 bases from V and 2 bases from J, leaving 9 bases between. Per germline, CDR1 LNHNV and CDR2 YYDKDF (reference sequence). The CDR3 is 14 amino acids. CDR3 sequence (DNA): TGTGCCACCAGCAGACGGGACACTCAAGAGACCCAGTACTTC. It translates to CATSRRDTQETQYF.

The chain links TRBV29-1 to TRBJ2-3; weak D call: TRBD1 (8 bases). Trimming pared 7 bases from V and 0 bases from J, leaving 14 bases between. The CDR3 spans 14 residues. Per germline, CDR1 SQVTM and CDR2 ANQGSEA. CDR3 protein: CSAAGQASTDTQYF. The CDR3 nucleotides read TGCAGCGCAGCGGGACAGGCAAGCACAGATACGCAGTATTTT.

This clone was recorded once. The chain joins TRBV3-1 (or the pseudogene TRBV3-2) to TRBJ1-2; 8 bases map to TRBD1. V shed 6 bases, J shed 4 bases, and the junction held 4 bases outside the gene matches. Germline-derived CDR1 and CDR2 are LGHDT and YNNKEL (reference sequence). The CDR3 has 13 amino acids. The CDR3 spells CASSPDRVYGYTF. Here the CDR3 DNA reads TGTGCCAGCAGTCCGGACAGGGTCTATGGCTACACCTTC.

The V gene is TRBV6-2 or TRBV6-3, the J gene TRBJ1-6; maybe TRBD1 (6 bases). There are 18 residues in the CDR3. Per the germline V gene, CDR1 is MNHEY and CDR2 is SVGEGT. V was shortened by 0 bases and J by 2 bases, with 14 bases between the two germline ends. The CDR3 loop is CASSYSESRGPYNSPLHF. CDR3 DNA sequence: TGTGCCAGCAGTTACTCCGAGAGCAGGGGCCCCTATAATTCACCCCTCCACTTT.

This clone has just one count. The chain is built from TRBV29-1 and TRBJ2-3; the match to TRBD2 covers 8 bases. Losses at the gene ends were 1 base for V and 0 bases for J; bases not matched to a gene: 3. The CDR3 spans 15 residues. CDR1 and CDR2 (germline): SQVTM, ANQGSEA. The CDR3 sequence: CSVEGLAGSTDTQYF. The CDR3 DNA reads as TGCAGCGTTGAAGGCTTAGCGGGGAGCACAGATACGCAGTATTTT.

The chain is built from TRBV6-5 and TRBJ1-5; D unclear. V lost 5 bases and J 4 bases, leaving 12 bases between the germline ends. This CDR3 is built from 14 residues. CDR1 is MNHEY and CDR2 is SVGAGI in the germline V gene. The CDR3 loop is CASSPRIANQPQHF. The CDR3 DNA reads TGTGCCAGCAGTCCCCGTATAGCAAATCAGCCCCAGCATTTT.

The V gene is TRBV11-2, the J gene TRBJ2-5, with unresolved D. Trimming pared 5 bases from V and 3 bases from J, leaving 7 bases between. The CDR3 contains 12 residues. Germline lookup yields CDR1 SGHAT and CDR2 FQNNGV. CDR3 nucleotide sequence: TGTGCCAGCAGCCAAGTAGAAGAGACCCAGTACTTC. It translates to CASSQVEETQYF.

The V and J genes are TRBV19 and TRBJ1-1; no clear D. V gave up 5 bases and J gave up 5 bases, with 15 bases separating them. CDR3 length equals 14 residues. Germline CDR1 LNHDA, CDR2 SQIVND (reference sequence). The CDR3 nucleotides are TGTGCCAGTAGTGCGGGATATCGGGAGACTGAAGCTTTCTTT. Protein: CASSAGYRETEAFF. The full variable domain, in which reference TRBV19 and TRBJ1-1 provide the parts outside the CDR3, is DGGITQSPKYLFRKEGQNVTLSCEQNLNHDAMYWYRQDPGQGLRLIYYSQIVNDFQKGDIAEGYSVSREKKESFPLTVTSAQKNPTAFYLCASSAGYRETEAFFGQGTRLTVV.

This chain uses TRBV5-1 with TRBJ1-5; D remains unclear. Germline lookup yields CDR1 SGHRS and CDR2 YFSETQ. The length of the CDR3 is 15 residues. The V and J ends lost 0 bases and 6 bases respectively, with 13 bases between them. The CDR3, as DNA: TGCGCCAGCAGCTTGGCCGGGGTAACGGGTCAGCCCCAGCATTTT. It specifies CASSLAGVTGQPQHF.

The chain uses TRBV7-9 and TRBJ1-1; D not resolved. Germline V gene sequence: CDR1 SEHNR, CDR2 FQNEAQ (reference sequence). This CDR3 spans 15 amino acids. Trimming took 2 bases from V and 2 from J, leaving 12 bases between them. The chain's CDR3 is CASSLFDILNTEAFF. CDR3 DNA sequence: TGTGCCAGCAGCTTATTCGACATACTCAACACTGAAGCTTTCTTT.

The rearrangement joins TRBV10-2 to TRBJ1-3, with D tentatively TRBD1 (5 bases). CDR3 size: 14 residues. Trimming took 6 bases from V and 2 from J, leaving 11 bases between them. Germline V CDR1 and CDR2: WSHSY, SAAADI. CDR3 sequence reads: CASRAGTAGNTIYF. The CDR3 DNA reads as TGCGCCAGCAGAGCCGGGACTGCTGGAAACACCATATATTTT.

The rearrangement uses TRBV5-1 and TRBJ2-2; 11 positions agree with TRBD2. The CDR3 runs 17 residues. V lost 4 bases, J lost 5 bases, and 10 bases stayed unmatched. Germline V gene lookup returns CDR1 SGHRS and CDR2 YFSETQ. CDR3 region: CASSTSTSGSGTGELFF. CDR3 bases: TGCGCCAGCAGCACCAGTACTAGCGGGAGCGGAACCGGGGAGCTGTTTTTT.

The chain joins TRBV6-4 to TRBJ1-4; 9 bases agree with TRBD1. This CDR3 is 16 amino acids long. Unmatched junction bases numbered 10, after V lost 5 bases and J lost 6 bases. The V gene's germline CDR1 is MRHNA and CDR2 SNTAGT. This chain's CDR3 is CASSSGQGVGDEKLFF. As DNA, the CDR3 is TGTGCCAGCAGTTCGGGACAGGGAGTCGGCGATGAAAAACTGTTTTTT.